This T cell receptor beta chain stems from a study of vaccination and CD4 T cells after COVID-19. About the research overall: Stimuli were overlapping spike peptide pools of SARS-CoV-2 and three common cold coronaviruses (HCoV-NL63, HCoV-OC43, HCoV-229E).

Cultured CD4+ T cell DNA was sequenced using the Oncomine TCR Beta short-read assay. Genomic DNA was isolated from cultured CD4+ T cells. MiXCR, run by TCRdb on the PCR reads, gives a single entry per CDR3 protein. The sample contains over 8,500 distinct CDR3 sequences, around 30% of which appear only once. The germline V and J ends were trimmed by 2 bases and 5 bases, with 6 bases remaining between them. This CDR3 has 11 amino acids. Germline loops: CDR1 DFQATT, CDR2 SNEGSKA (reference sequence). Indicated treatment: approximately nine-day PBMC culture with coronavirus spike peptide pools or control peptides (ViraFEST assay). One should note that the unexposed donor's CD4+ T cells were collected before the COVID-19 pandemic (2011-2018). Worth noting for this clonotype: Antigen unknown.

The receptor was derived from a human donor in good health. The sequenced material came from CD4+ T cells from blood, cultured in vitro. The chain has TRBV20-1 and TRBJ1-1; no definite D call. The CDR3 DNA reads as TGCAGTGCTAGATTACGGACTGAAGCTTTCTTT. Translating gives CSARLRTEAFF.